A single T cell receptor beta chain is shown here with its context. Its target is not known. TCRdb reprocessed the 5' RACE reads, with one entry per CDR3 protein and no DNA. The listing records some 400,000 distinct CDR3 sequences. The CDR3 is 13 residues long. The germline gives CDR1 DFQATT, CDR2 SNEGSKA (reference sequence). This entry belongs to a study of monozygotic twins with inflammatory bowel disease. General study findings and limits: Telling different T cell subtypes apart from each other was not possible. With inverse Simpson as the measure, TCRbeta diversity was lower in IBD patients than in healthy co-twins.

Investigators pulled total RNA out of whole blood and did not sort T cells. The chain recombines TRBV20-1 with TRBJ2-5; the D gene TCRdb calls, TRBD1, cannot be checked with no DNA. The clonotype originates from a human donor with ulcerative colitis or Crohn's disease, or a healthy co-twin of an affected twin (not recorded which). Sample: blood. The CDR3 protein is CSAHGTAQETQYF.